The sequence of this T cell receptor (beta chain) was determined in a study of blood T cell repertoires in COVID-19. On the study more broadly: The United States, Italy and Spain provided the acute and convalescent COVID-19 samples.

Source study methods: Researchers report that nucleated cell counts were estimated from reference gene primer amplification. The protocol was immunoSEQ multiplex PCR, while the TCRdb copy is restricted to in-frame clones and leaves out a portion. Clone size and the V and J calls come from that table; the DNA yielded D and trimming. Of tens of thousands of clones listed, approximately 80% are singletons. Between the trimmed V and J ends, which lost 6 bases and 5 bases, there was a span of 14 bases. Germline assignment: CDR1 MNHEY and CDR2 SVGAGI. The CDR3 runs to 14 residues. Input material: peripheral blood. The clonotype was recovered from a man aged 30-40 years with COVID-19, enrolled during active disease. The chain carries TRBV6-5 and TRBJ2-1; no definite D call. Written as DNA, the CDR3 is TGTGCCAGCAGACCAGGTTATCTACACAATGAGCAGTTCTTC. Amino acid sequence: CASRPGYLHNEQFF.